The sequence of this TCR beta chain was determined in a study of shared clonotypes between healthy human individuals. With respect to this clone: Its specificity is unknown. Other DNA sequences from this sample encode an identical CDR3 as well.

In the original processing: ImmunoSEQ supplied junction-only sequences lacking quality scores, so filtering was different. Here immunoSEQ multiplex PCR was the method, and the copy in TCRdb shows in-frame clones only, minus some. V, J and clone size reflect that table, while D and trimming were determined from the DNA. The data hold over 2 million clones, with 90% to 95% observed a single time. J gave up 1 base and V 2 bases, and 3 bases lay outside the gene matches. The length of the CDR3 is 14 residues. Germline loops: CDR1 SGHDT, CDR2 YYEEEE. HIV-negative, healthy adults without recent acute infections or vaccinations were the donors. Study-level points and caveats: In the sorted subsets, rarefaction showed sequencing was incomplete despite large depth. The small donor group covered limited genetic and exposure diversity.

Sequenced material: naive CD4+ T cells sorted from blood. Noted subset: CD45RA+ positively selected. V is TRBV5-6 and J is TRBJ2-7; TRBD1 agrees at 7 bases. This TCR was sampled from a man aged 18-30 years in good health. The CDR3 region has the DNA TGTGCCAGCAGCTTTAGGGACAGATCCTACGAGCAGTACTTC. Its protein is CASSFRDRSYEQYF.